The 24 T cell receptor beta chains below come from one sample, sequenced in a study of T cell repertoires in cytomegalovirus infection (dated by TCRdb to the late 2010s). Sequenced using an Illumina HiSeq 1500. TCRdb trimmed public reads at Q25 via fastp, called clones via MiXCR and kept in-frame beta chains. Each entry merges the rows of one CDR3 protein and shows their most common DNA and genes. This sample gives around 210,000 distinct CDR3 sequences in total; approximately 6.7% of them show up just once. The top ten constitute under 7.5% of the sample. Sequencing input: PBMCs. These receptor sequences come from a human donor in good health (CMV status not recorded). Some clones in this sample may be carry-over from other donors' samples.

This clonotype has a count of ten or more. This rearrangement joins TRBV20-1 to TRBJ1-5, with 11 bases that match TRBD1. There are 15 residues in the CDR3. Germline CDR1 DFQATT, CDR2 SNEGSKA (reference sequence). The V gene end was trimmed by 4 bases and the J gene end by 4 bases; junction bases not matched to a gene: 6. Written as DNA, the CDR3 is TGCAGTGCTACTAAGGGACAGGGGGGGAATCAGCCCCAGCATTTT. This translates into CSATKGQGGNQPQHF.

The CDR3 DNA is TGTGCCAGCACCCCAGAGGACCTAAATCAAGAGACCCAGTACTTC. Its protein product is CASTPEDLNQETQYF. V and J are TRBV28 and TRBJ2-5; D remains unclear. The V end lost 7 bases, the J end lost 2 bases, and 17 bases lay between the germline ends. Per germline, CDR1 MDHEN and CDR2 SYDVKM. The CDR3 sequence is 15 residues long.

This clonotype has at least ten counts. This chain joins TRBV11-1 and TRBJ1-1, with D unresolved. V lost 1 base and J lost 14, with 11 bases in between. Per germline, CDR1 SGHAT and CDR2 FQDESV (reference sequence). This CDR3 comprises 11 residues. The CDR3 DNA sequence: TGTGCCAGCAGCTTAGTGGGCAGACCCTTCTTT. This sequence encodes CASSLVGRPFF. Full variable domain (outside the CDR3, taken from reference TRBV11-1 and TRBJ1-1): EAEVAQSPRYKITEKSQAVAFWCDPISGHATLYWYRQILGQGPELLVQFQDESVVDDSQLPKDRFSAERLKGVDSTLKIQPAELGDSAMYLCASSLVGRPFFGQGTRLTVV.

This rearrangement joins TRBV2 to TRBJ2-2; D may be TRBD2 (5 bases). The CDR3 is made up of 14 amino acids. Germline V lookup: CDR1 SNHLY, CDR2 FYNNEI. Trimming shortened V by 7 bases and J by 2 bases, and 11 bases separated the two germline ends. CDR3 nucleotide sequence: TGTGCCAGCAAGCAGCGGACCAACACCGGGGAGCTGTTTTTT. Translated: CASKQRTNTGELFF.

This clonotype has a count of ten or more. The V and J genes are TRBV28 and TRBJ2-5, with no clear D. V gave up 4 bases and J gave up 5 bases, with 14 bases separating them. The germline CDR1 and CDR2 sequences are MDHEN and SYDVKM. The CDR3 extends over 14 amino acids. The CDR3 DNA reads TGTGCCAGCAGTTCTCCCGGACGTGGGGAGACCCAGTACTTC. Its translation is CASSSPGRGETQYF.

This clonotype was detected many times. The V and J genes are TRBV6-2 or TRBV6-3 and TRBJ1-6; TRBD1 matches 9 bases. The CDR3 loop spans 16 amino acids. The germline V gene has CDR1 MNHEY and CDR2 SVGEGT. V gave up 6 bases and J gave up 7 bases; unmatched junction bases: 10. CDR3 amino acids: CASRRSGQGRNSPLHF. The CDR3 DNA reads as TGTGCCAGCAGACGATCGGGACAGGGTAGAAATTCACCCCTCCACTTT.

This clonotype was counted at least ten times. The chain has TRBV28 and TRBJ2-2; no firm D call. V gave up 3 bases and J gave up 4 bases, with 3 bases separating them. The CDR3 loop spans 12 amino acids. From germline, CDR1 is MDHEN and CDR2 SYDVKM. CDR3 region: CASSFTTGELFF. CDR3 coding DNA: TGTGCCAGCAGTTTTACCACCGGGGAGCTGTTTTTT.

This clonotype occurred many times. CDR3 sequence: CASSPGEGLGQPQHF. CDR3 nucleotides: TGTGCCAGCAGCCCGGGGGAAGGGTTAGGTCAGCCCCAGCATTTT. This sequence joins TRBV4-2 and TRBJ1-5; D may be TRBD1 (5 bases). The V and J ends lost 4 bases and 6 bases respectively, with 16 bases between them. The CDR3 contains 15 residues. The V gene's germline CDR1 is LGHNA and CDR2 YNFKEQ.

At least ten counts were recorded for this clonotype. The V gene is TRBV7-9, the J gene TRBJ2-3, with TRBD2 identical over 12 bases. Germline loops: CDR1 SEHNR, CDR2 FQNEAQ (reference sequence). Unmatched junction bases numbered 12, after V lost 4 bases and J lost 4 bases. There are 18 residues in the CDR3. CDR3 sequence: CASSSPSGLAGRADTQYF. CDR3 DNA sequence: TGTGCCAGCAGCTCTCCAAGCGGACTAGCGGGGAGAGCAGATACGCAGTATTTT.

Concerning this clonotype: This may be a read error, as it is one base from a much larger clone. The chain couples TRBV20-1 to TRBJ1-2; no clear D. The CDR3 runs to 14 residues. Germline assignment: CDR1 DFQATT and CDR2 SNEGSKA (reference sequence). In DNA form, the CDR3 reads TGCAGTGCCACCCCCCCCACCACTAACTATGGCTTCACCTTC. This gives the protein CSATPPTTNYGFTF.

This clonotype appeared many times. The chain uses TRBV20-1 and TRBJ1-2; D may be TRBD1 (6 bases). V was pared by 0 bases and J by 6 bases, with 11 bases between. In germline, CDR1 is DFQATT, CDR2 SNEGSKA (reference sequence). The CDR3 loop spans 13 amino acids. The CDR3 protein is CSAREQGKNGYTF. The CDR3 DNA is TGCAGTGCTAGAGAGCAGGGGAAGAATGGCTACACCTTC.

This clonotype was seen many times. The chain has TRBV6-1 and TRBJ1-4; D is uncertain. Looked up from germline, CDR1 is MNHNS and CDR2 is SASEGT. Trimming left V 4 bases short and J 4 bases short, with 16 bases between. The CDR3 has 16 residues. The CDR3 DNA is TGTGCCAGCAGTGGTCTCCTTTGGGAGATTAATGAAAAACTGTTTTTT. This codes for CASSGLLWEINEKLFF.

The chain links TRBV5-4 to TRBJ2-5, with 7 bases matching TRBD1. Germline assignment: CDR1 SGHNT and CDR2 YYREEE (reference sequence). This CDR3 region has 15 residues. Trimming at V came to 4 bases and at J to 2 bases, leaving 8 bases not matched to a gene. This chain's CDR3 is CASSNLGTDQETQYF. Written as DNA, the CDR3 is TGTGCCAGCAGCAACCTCGGGACAGATCAAGAGACCCAGTACTTC.

In its sample, this clonotype was seen many times. The J gene is TRBJ2-3, the V gene TRBV5-1; 9 bases match TRBD1. CDR1 SGHRS and CDR2 YFSETQ come from the germline V gene. Trimming at V came to 4 bases and at J to 3 bases, leaving 9 bases not matched to a gene. This CDR3 has 16 amino acids. The CDR3 DNA reads TGCGCCAGCAGCCTCCCTGCACAGGGGGCAACAGATACGCAGTATTTT. This sequence encodes CASSLPAQGATDTQYF.

Ten or more counts support this clonotype. This chain joins TRBV7-2 and TRBJ2-1; 10 nucleotides match TRBD1. Germline assignment: CDR1 SGHTA and CDR2 FQGNSA. This CDR3 contains 17 residues. J was trimmed by 0 bases and V by 5 bases; bases with no gene match: 7. The CDR3 is CASSPRQGAVSYNEQFF. For the CDR3, the DNA is TGTGCCAGCAGCCCTCGACAGGGGGCTGTCTCCTACAATGAGCAGTTCTTC.

This clonotype has a count of ten or more. This chain joins TRBV7-9 and TRBJ1-2, with 9 bases matching TRBD1. Germline V CDR1 and CDR2: SEHNR, FQNEAQ (reference sequence). The J segment lost 4 bases and the V segment lost 5 bases, leaving 17 bases of the junction unmatched. The CDR3 is 18 residues long. Here the CDR3 DNA reads TGTGCCAGCAGCCCGTTCGACAACCTCGGGACAGGGACCTATGGCTACACCTTC. Its protein is CASSPFDNLGTGTYGYTF.

This clonotype was detected many times. This chain's CDR3 is CASSYRGAATEAFF. CDR3 bases: TGTGCCAGCAGTTACCGGGGGGCAGCCACTGAAGCTTTCTTT. V gene TRBV6-2 or TRBV6-3 combines with J gene TRBJ1-1, with D possibly being TRBD1 (6 bases). Trimming removed 2 bases from V and 4 bases from J, with 11 bases in between. CDR1 and CDR2 from the germline V gene are MNHEY and SVGEGT. The CDR3 consists of 14 residues.

The table lists this clonotype with many counts. The chain links TRBV20-1 to TRBJ1-2; D not resolved. Trimming removed 6 bases from V and 3 bases from J, with 11 bases in between. Germline CDR1 is DFQATT and CDR2 is SNEGSKA (reference sequence). CDR3 length equals 12 residues. The CDR3 coding sequence is TGCAGTGCGACCCGAGAGGACTATGGCTACACCTTC. Translation: CSATREDYGYTF.

This clonotype turned up a few times. The chain combines TRBV28 with TRBJ2-7; TRBD2 matches 7 bases. Trimming cost V 5 bases and J 5 bases; bases outside gene matches: 9. CDR3 length: 14 residues. Germline assignment: CDR1 MDHEN and CDR2 SYDVKM. CDR3 in DNA: TGTGCCAGCAGTCCCCCGGGGGGTAGGCACGAGCAGTACTTC. Its translation: CASSPPGGRHEQYF.

The chain links TRBV6-2 or TRBV6-3 to TRBJ2-1, with D possibly matching TRBD2 (7 bases). Between the trimmed V and J ends, which lost 7 bases and 7 bases, there was a span of 17 bases. Germline CDR1 reads MNHEY; CDR2 reads SVGEGT. The CDR3 length is 14 residues. The CDR3 DNA sequence: TGTGCCAGCACCGAGTCGGGGGGCCGGAATGAGCAGTTCTTC. It codes for CASTESGGRNEQFF.

The sample holds many counts of this clonotype. This sequence joins TRBV28 and TRBJ1-1; D is ambiguous. Germline loops: CDR1 MDHEN, CDR2 SYDVKM. The CDR3 runs 18 residues. Trimming took 5 bases from V and 0 from J, leaving 22 bases between them. The CDR3 is CASSLLPGPKGMNTEAFF. The CDR3 DNA sequence: TGTGCCAGCAGTCTACTCCCCGGACCTAAGGGCATGAACACTGAAGCTTTCTTT.

This clonotype was seen at least ten times. The chain links TRBV12-3 or TRBV12-4 to TRBJ2-4; the D gene is possibly TRBD1 (5 bases). With 7 bases removed from V and 11 bases from J, the gap between germline ends came to 12 bases. The CDR3 consists of 11 residues. The CDR3 is CASNSRGFQYF. The CDR3 DNA sequence: TGTGCCAGCAACAGTAGGGGTTTTCAGTACTTC.

V gene TRBV20-1 combines with J gene TRBJ1-5, with a possible D match to TRBD1 (5 bases). The germline V and J ends were trimmed by 3 bases and 0 bases, with 15 bases remaining between them. This CDR3 region has 16 residues. Germline assignment: CDR1 DFQATT and CDR2 SNEGSKA (reference sequence). The CDR3 region is CSARGETVNSNQPQHF. DNA for the CDR3: TGCAGTGCTAGGGGGGAGACAGTAAATAGCAATCAGCCCCAGCATTTT.

This clonotype was detected many times. The CDR3 spells CASSLNPGQPQHF. CDR3 DNA: TGTGCCAGCAGCTTAAACCCGGGTCAGCCCCAGCATTTT. The V and J genes are TRBV7-2 and TRBJ1-5; no definite D call. Trimming cost V 2 bases and J 6 bases, with 8 bases left between them. This CDR3 has 13 amino acids. In germline, CDR1 is SGHTA, CDR2 FQGNSA.